This T cell receptor beta chain emerged from a study of CD8+CD57+ T cells in acquired aplastic anemia (dated by TCRdb to 2016 to 2019). With regard to the full study: A mean of around 3.2 ug of DNA, ranging from roughly 0.19 to 27.4 ug, was extracted from sorted CD4+ and CD8+ cells. Study-wide findings and limitations: CD8+ Simpson's diversity did not differ significantly between patients and healthy controls (P=0.060). Around 27 CD8+ CDR3 sequences were found in both patients and controls but appeared to be highly expressed in patients and within the immunodominant clones of the patients.

Profiling of TCR beta VDJ combinations and CDR3 sequences used genomic DNA as the template. TCR repertoire sequencing was run on an Illumina HiSeq 2000. The study's processing was this. Repertoires were assessed using TRBV/TRBJ rearrangement plots, CDR3 size and DJ length profiles, and Simpson's diversity index. Whichever DNA sequence was most abundant in the deep sequencing data was defined as the immunodominant clone. CDR3 amino acid sequences were checked for sharing across subjects and were also compared against the VDJdb database and published repertoires. TCRdb reworked the public reads: Q25 trimming with fastp, MiXCR clone assembly, productive beta chains retained. CDR3 protein duplicates are merged, each entry listing the most common genes and DNA. The V and J calls and clone size are TCRdb's, not the authors'. The sample has 200,000 or so distinct CDR3 sequences on record, 64% of them singletons. The ten top clones hold roughly 46% of the sample.

This clonotype was counted a few times. Which antigen it targets is not known. Base qualities are not provided; no much larger clone lies one nucleotide away. TCR repertoires of sorted CD4+ and CD8+ blood T cells from severe aplastic anemia patients and healthy subjects were deep-sequenced in the study. Ficoll-Paque density gradient centrifugation was used to isolate peripheral blood mononuclear cells. CD4+ and CD8+ T cells were sorted by FACS or magnetic beads before DNA extraction. The TCR comes from a human donor with severe aplastic anemia or a healthy control (not recorded which). Input material: sorted CD4+, CD8+, or CD8+CD57+ T cells (not recorded which) from PBMCs.

The CDR3 protein: CASSGLSSGQIETQYF. The DNA is TGTGCCAGCAGTGGCCTATCTAGCGGGCAGATTGAGACCCAGTACTTC. The chain joins TRBV25-1 to TRBJ2-5; 8 middle bases align to TRBD2. V is cut back by 4 bases and J by 5 bases, with 12 bases in the junction unmatched. There are 16 amino acids in the CDR3, from cysteine to phenylalanine inclusive. Just the 48-base CDR3 DNA is kept, in frame starting at base 1. From the germline V gene, CDR1 is MGHDK and CDR2 is SYGVNS.